The 4 T cell receptor beta chains given below trace back to one sample, sequenced in a study of PD-L1 blockade in urothelial cancer. Measured with immunoSEQ multiplex PCR; TCRdb has only the in-frame clones, and not every one. The sample has 100,000 to 150,000 clones; 86% are singletons. Described time point: peripheral blood 6 weeks after treatment start. The input for sequencing was PBMCs, taken around atezolizumab (anti-PD-L1) treatment. The receptors derive from a man aged 50-60 years with urothelial cancer.

This clone was seen more than once but under ten times. V gene TRBV14 combines with J gene TRBJ2-7, with D tentatively TRBD2 (7 bases). V lost 2 bases to trimming and J lost 2 bases, with 16 bases between them. CDR1 and CDR2 from the germline V gene are SGHDN and FVKESK. The length of the CDR3 is 16 residues. CDR3 sequence: CASSQWGGAGTYEQYF. In nucleotides, the CDR3 is TGTGCCAGCAGCCAATGGGGGGGGGCAGGTACCTACGAGCAGTACTTC. Full variable domain (rest looked up from reference TRBV14 and TRBJ2-7): EAGVTQFPSHSVIEKGQTVTLRCDPISGHDNLYWYRRVMGKEIKFLLHFVKESKQDESGMPNNRFLAERTGGTYSTLKVQPAELEDSGVYFCASSQWGGAGTYEQYFGPGTRLTVT.

This clone has more than one count but fewer than ten. The genes are TRBV7-9 and TRBJ2-7; 7 bases agree with TRBD2. Germline trimming cut 3 bases from V and 3 bases from J; bases unmatched to any gene: 5. This CDR3 region has 14 residues. The germline gives CDR1 SEHNR, CDR2 FQNEAQ (reference sequence). CDR3 sequence (DNA): TGTGCCAGCAGCTTCGGCGGGGGAGACTACGAGCAGTACTTC. It yields the protein CASSFGGGDYEQYF.

The rearrangement links TRBV10-2 to TRBJ1-5; 8 positions agree with TRBD1. CDR1 WSHSY and CDR2 SAAADI come from the germline V gene. This CDR3 spans 14 amino acids. V was pared by 3 bases and J by 6 bases, with 4 bases of the junction left unmatched. This CDR3 is CASSDRGRIQPQHF. As DNA, the CDR3 is TGCGCCAGCAGTGACAGGGGGCGCATTCAGCCCCAGCATTTT.

The chain carries TRBV19 and TRBJ2-2, with D possibly TRBD2 on 6 matching bases. From germline, CDR1 is LNHDA and CDR2 SQIVND (reference sequence). The CDR3 has 17 residues. Trimming removed 9 bases at V and 2 bases at J, with 22 bases between. In DNA form, the CDR3 reads TGTGCCAGCCGCCATTCCTTTGATAGCGGAAACACCGGGGAGCTGTTTTTT. Residues: CASRHSFDSGNTGELFF.